This T cell receptor beta chain was profiled in a study of blood T cell repertoires in COVID-19. In the study overall: T cells, B-cell-depleted T cells, or PBMCs provided the cDNA or gDNA that served as material.

TCRdb's copy holds only in-frame clones and misses some; the assay was immunoSEQ multiplex PCR. Of 250,000 or so clones listed, roughly 83% are singletons. The germline CDR1 and CDR2 sequences are MGHRA and YSYEKL. CDR3 length: 16 amino acids. The germline V and J ends were trimmed by 6 bases and 11 bases, with 25 bases remaining between them. Either two negative PCRs, clearance, or symptom resolution qualified Cohort 3 donors as recovered. The sample taken for sequencing was PBMCs or T cells enriched from blood (not recorded which). The chain employs TRBV4-1 and TRBJ1-4; no reliable D call. The sequence derives from a woman aged 50 to 60 who had recovered from COVID-19. This CDR3 reads CASRHQKGDPSGKLFF. The CDR3 DNA follows: TGCGCCAGCAGGCACCAAAAGGGAGATCCCAGTGGTAAACTGTTTTTT.